This is a list of T cell receptor beta chains from one sample in a study of shared clonotypes between healthy human individuals. Libraries were prepared by immunoSEQ multiplex PCR; TCRdb keeps only in-frame clonotypes and omits some of them. The sample includes 470,000 or so clones, 70% to 80% of them seen just once. The sequencing input was PBMCs. The source of these receptors is a woman between 40 and 50 years old in good health. Some clones in this sample may be carry-over from other donors' samples. Each CDR3 is given with its conserved first and last residue. A D gene is named only where the DNA matches it firmly. Clone size is not always given. Where it is, it says once, few, many or a class for expanded clones.

clone_size	v_call	j_call	d_call	cdr3_nt	cdr3_aa
.	TRBV28	TRBJ2-7	TRBD2	TGTGCCAGCAGTAGGCGGGAGAGGACCTACGAGCAGTACTTC	CASSRRERTYEQYF
.	TRBV30	TRBJ2-1	.	TGTGCCTGGAGTAACCAGCGATACAATGAGCAGTTCTTC	CAWSNQRYNEQFF
.	TRBV5-1	TRBJ2-1	TRBD2	TGCGCCAGCAGCTTGGACAGACTAGCGGGAGCCGGGAATGAGCAGTTCTTC	CASSLDRLAGAGNEQFF
.	TRBV5-4	TRBJ1-3	.	TGTGCCAGCAGCTTGGTAGGGCCCTCTGGAAACACCATATATTTT	CASSLVGPSGNTIYF
.	TRBV7-2	TRBJ1-2	.	TGTGCCAGCACCCTAAACCGGCTCGGCTACACCTTC	CASTLNRLGYTF
.	TRBV10-3	TRBJ2-3	.	TGTGCCATCAGTGAAGGAAATCCAGATACGCAGTATTTT	CAISEGNPDTQYF
.	TRBV2	TRBJ1-5	.	TGTGCCAGCAGTGAACCGGCAGCCCCCAATCAGCCCCAGCATTTT	CASSEPAAPNQPQHF
.	TRBV28	TRBJ1-5	.	TGTGCCAGCAGTTTCTCCGACAGACCCAATCAGCCCCAGCATTTT	CASSFSDRPNQPQHF
.	TRBV7-2	TRBJ2-3	TRBD2	TGTGCCAGCAGCTGGTCTAGCGGGAGGGTCGCAGATACGCAGTATTTT	CASSWSSGRVADTQYF
.	TRBV11-2	TRBJ2-1	TRBD2	TGTGCCAGCAGACCCGTGACTAGCGGGAAATACAATGAGCAGTTCTTC	CASRPVTSGKYNEQFF
.	TRBV28	TRBJ2-7	.	TGTGCCAGCAGTTTACCCCAGACCTACGAGCAGTACTTC	CASSLPQTYEQYF
.	TRBV29-1	TRBJ1-5	.	TGCAGCGTTGAACGGGGCAGGACAGTAGTTAAAAATCAGCCCCAGCATTTT	CSVERGRTVVKNQPQHF
.	TRBV6-6	TRBJ2-3	TRBD2	TGTGCCAGCATTCATGGGACAGCGGGAGGACCAGATACGCAGTATTTT	CASIHGTAGGPDTQYF
.	TRBV6-5	TRBJ2-7	TRBD1	TGTGCCAGCAGGTCGACAGGGGAGTACTACGAGCAGCACTTC	CASRSTGEYYEQHF
.	TRBV19	TRBJ2-5	.	TGTGCCAGTAGTATAGCTCATGGGTACCAAGAGACCCAGTACTTC	CASSIAHGYQETQYF
.	TRBV7-8	TRBJ1-2	TRBD1	TGTGCCAGCAGACGTTCCCAGGGGGGAGACTATGGCTACACCTTC	CASRRSQGGDYGYTF
.	TRBV4-1	TRBJ2-5	TRBD2	TGCGCCAGCAGCCAACCCGGCCCCATCGTAGCGGGAGAGGAGACCCAGTACTTC	CASSQPGPIVAGEETQYF
.	TRBV6-5	TRBJ1-1	.	TGTGCCAGCAATATTGGCCGTAGTACTGAAGCTTTCTTT	CASNIGRSTEAFF
.	TRBV4-1	TRBJ2-7	TRBD2	TGCGCCAGCAGCCTCAAAGTGGAGGGGAGCGGGAGGGCTTACGAGCAGTACTTC	CASSLKVEGSGRAYEQYF
.	TRBV7-8	TRBJ2-7	TRBD2	TGTGCCAGCAGCTTAGTAGCGGGAGTAAACGAGCAGTACTTC	CASSLVAGVNEQYF
few	TRBV7-8	TRBJ2-7	TRBD1	TGTGCCAGCAGCCCCGGGACAGTTTACGAGCAGTACTTC	CASSPGTVYEQYF
.	TRBV7-2	TRBJ2-7	TRBD1	TGTGCCAGCAGCTTAAACTCCGGGACAGTCTACGAGCAGTACTTC	CASSLNSGTVYEQYF
.	TRBV5-1	TRBJ1-2	TRBD1	TGCGCCAGCAGCCCAGGGACAGGGGGCGTATATGGCTACACCTTC	CASSPGTGGVYGYTF
.	TRBV6-1	TRBJ1-2	TRBD1	TGTGCCAGCAGTCCGGGACAGCCGCGCGACTATGGCTACACCTTC	CASSPGQPRDYGYTF
few	TRBV2	TRBJ1-1	.	TGTGCCAGCAGCGCAGATACAGGGCTCGGAGCTTTCTTT	CASSADTGLGAFF
.	TRBV5-1	TRBJ2-3	TRBD2	TGCGCCAGCAGCTTGGCGCGGGAGGCCCGCCTTAGCACAGATACGCAGTATTTT	CASSLAREARLSTDTQYF
few	TRBV20-1	TRBJ1-1	.	TGCAGTGCTCTTCGAGGGTCCGCTTTCTTT	CSALRGSAFF
.	TRBV6-4	TRBJ1-1	.	TGTGCCAGCAGTGAGTCGGAAAACACTGAAGCTTTCTTT	CASSESENTEAFF
.	TRBV27	TRBJ1-4	TRBD1	TGTGCCAGCAGTCCCTGGACAGGGGGCTCTGAAAAACTGTTTTTT	CASSPWTGGSEKLFF
.	TRBV5-1	TRBJ2-7	TRBD2	TGCGCCAGCAGCTTATCTAGCGGGTTGCGAGAGCAGTACTTC	CASSLSSGLREQYF
.	TRBV5-1	TRBJ1-2	TRBD1	TGCGCCAGCAGAAGGACAGGACTACCAGCTAACTATGGCTACACCTTC	CASRRTGLPANYGYTF
.	TRBV28	TRBJ1-1	TRBD1	TGTGCCAGCAGTCACAGGGGTAGGACTGAAGCTTTCTTT	CASSHRGRTEAFF
.	TRBV5-1	TRBJ2-7	TRBD1	TGCGCCAGCAGTACTACAGGGGGGACCTACGAGCAGTACTTC	CASSTTGGTYEQYF
.	TRBV9	TRBJ2-7	TRBD2	TGTGCCAGCAGCGTAGGACTAGCGGGGTACCAAGTGGAGCAGTACTTC	CASSVGLAGYQVEQYF
.	TRBV19	TRBJ1-4	.	TGTGCCAGTAGTACGATAGGGAATGGAAATGAAAAACTGTTTTTT	CASSTIGNGNEKLFF
.	TRBV11-3	TRBJ1-1	.	TGTGCCAGCAGCTTAGACGGGGAAATGAACACTGAAGCTTTCTTT	CASSLDGEMNTEAFF
.	TRBV7-9	TRBJ2-1	TRBD2	TGTGCCAGCAGTTTAGCGGGACCCTACAATGAGCAGTTCTTC	CASSLAGPYNEQFF
.	TRBV29-1	TRBJ2-3	TRBD2	TGCAGCGTTGGGGGACTAGCGGGAGATACTGATACGCAGTATTTT	CSVGGLAGDTDTQYF
once	TRBV7-3	TRBJ2-1	TRBD2	TGTGCCAGCAGCTCTAGCGGGAGGTCCGGCAATGAGCAGTTCTTC	CASSSSGRSGNEQFF
.	TRBV7-2	TRBJ2-1	TRBD1	TGTGCCAGCAGCTTTTCGGGACAGTACAATGAGCAGTTCTTC	CASSFSGQYNEQFF
.	TRBV25-1	TRBJ1-4	.	TGTGCCAGCAGGCCAGCGGGGGGCGCGGATGAAAAACTGTTTTTT	CASRPAGGADEKLFF
.	TRBV10-3	TRBJ1-2	TRBD1	TGTGCCATCAGTGAAACCGGGACAGGGGTAGGCTACACCTTC	CAISETGTGVGYTF
.	TRBV28	TRBJ1-5	.	TGTGCCACCACCCCAAGTGGAAATCAGCCCCAGCATTTT	CATTPSGNQPQHF
.	TRBV10-3	TRBJ2-1	TRBD1	TGTGCCATCAGTGGAACAGGGGGCGTCTACAATGAGCAGTTCTTC	CAISGTGGVYNEQFF
.	TRBV18	TRBJ2-7	.	TGTGCCAGCTCCCCCTCGGGCAGAACAGGAGAGCAGTACTTC	CASSPSGRTGEQYF
.	TRBV15	TRBJ2-7	.	TGTGCCACCAGCAGAGACAAAGTGGCTTCCTACGAGCAGTACTTC	CATSRDKVASYEQYF
.	TRBV5-6	TRBJ2-2	.	TGTGCCAGCAGCTTGGTTCCAGGGGCGACTAACACCGGGGAGCTGTTTTTT	CASSLVPGATNTGELFF
.	TRBV4-1	TRBJ2-7	.	TGCGCCAGCAGCCAAGGGTGGCAGGGGAGCTCCTACGAGCAGTACTTC	CASSQGWQGSSYEQYF
.	TRBV5-1	TRBJ2-3	.	TGCGCCAGCAGCTTGGCTAGAGGGGGTAGCACAGATACGCAGTATTTT	CASSLARGGSTDTQYF
.	TRBV30	TRBJ1-1	.	TGTGCCTGGGCCAGGGGGAACACTGAAGCTTTCTTT	CAWARGNTEAFF
.	TRBV30	TRBJ1-2	.	TGTGCCTGGAGTGGCCAGGGTAATCTAGCCTATGGCTACACCTTC	CAWSGQGNLAYGYTF
.	TRBV5-1	TRBJ1-3	TRBD1	TGCGCCAGCAGCAAGCCGGGACAGGGAAACACCATATATTTT	CASSKPGQGNTIYF
.	TRBV5-4	TRBJ1-1	TRBD1	TGTGCCAGCAGCTTAATGGGACAGCTGAACACTGAAGCTTTCTTT	CASSLMGQLNTEAFF
.	TRBV5-1	TRBJ2-3	TRBD2	TGCGCCAGCAGCTTTACTAGCGAGGTGGGAGATACGCAGTATTTT	CASSFTSEVGDTQYF
.	TRBV27	TRBJ2-3	.	TGTGCCAGCACCCTTCGCGTCCCCGAGTCCACAGATACGCAGTATTTT	CASTLRVPESTDTQYF
.	TRBV7-3	TRBJ2-1	TRBD2	TGTGCCAGCAGCTCCCTGGGGTTAGCGGGAGGTCCCGTTCATGAGCAGTTCTTC	CASSSLGLAGGPVHEQFF
.	TRBV4-1	TRBJ1-4	.	TGCGCCAGCAGCCAAGATTTCCCTCCCCTGACTAATGAAAAACTGTTTTTT	CASSQDFPPLTNEKLFF
.	TRBV19	TRBJ1-1	.	TGTGCCAGTAGTATCGGTACGGGGACTGAAGCTTTCTTT	CASSIGTGTEAFF
.	TRBV7-9	TRBJ2-7	.	TGTGCCAGCAGCTTAGACCGTGACGAGCAGTACTTC	CASSLDRDEQYF
.	TRBV5-5	TRBJ2-5	.	TGTGCCAGCAGCTTGAGGGGGTCCTCCCAAGAGACCCAGTACTTC	CASSLRGSSQETQYF